The clone carrying this T cell receptor (beta chain) was counted once. Its antigen is not known. Amplification targeted TCR beta CDR3 regions from RNA transcripts. The TCR CDR3 was amplified in a first-round RT-PCR using the HTBI primer set. Each CDR3 protein is one row after TCRdb ran MiXCR on the multiplex PCR reads. The profile shows about half a million distinct CDR3 sequences, more than 15% of them singletons. Germline V gene lookup returns CDR1 SQVTM and CDR2 ANQGSEA. The CDR3 loop spans 15 amino acids. Trimming took off 3 bases at V and 3 bases at J, with 15 bases between the two ends. This specimen belongs to a study of T cells in Graves' hyperthyroidism and ophthalmopathy. Study details: Prior to any treatment, at the point of initial diagnosis, peripheral blood was collected.

Fresh peripheral blood, approximately 10 ml, was the source of the PBMCs. General observations from the study: The model anticipated ophthalmopathy a median around six months pre-onset. Patients with ophthalmopathy were separated from those with stable hyperthyroidism by a 13 V-J model.

The sample comprised blood. The V and J genes are TRBV29-1 and TRBJ2-1, with D possibly TRBD2 on 6 matching bases. The receptor comes from a woman in her 30s with Graves' ophthalmopathy. In nucleotides, the CDR3 is TGCAGCGTTGAGGGAACTAGCCCCCTCTACAATGAGCAGTTCTTC. It codes for CSVEGTSPLYNEQFF.